This T cell receptor (beta chain) appears in the sequencing data of a study of blood T cells in healthy people across ages. Overall study context: When template switching was applied, about one barcoded beta molecule was captured per two T cells.

Findings and caveats of the study: Both higher diversity and more naive CD4+ cells marked long-lived donors when set against aged donors. Estimates based on one million T cells were treated as lower bounds.

Comments on this clonotype: Its specificity is not known.

The CDR3 contains 13 residues. CDR1 SSHAT and CDR2 FNYEAQ come from the germline V gene (reference sequence). Sample-barcoded 5' priming and a J-beta primer mix drove a second PCR of about 6 to 12 cycles. TCRdb redid the calling of the 5' RACE reads with MiXCR, one entry per CDR3 protein. The sample yields approximately 730,000 distinct CDR3 sequences, 43% seen once. Healthy Caucasian individuals from Russia aged about 6 to 100 were enrolled as donors. The J gene is TRBJ2-3, the V gene TRBV7-7; D possibly uses TRBD1 or TRBD2 (6 bases each). The source is an older woman in good health. Sequencing was done on a sample of blood. The CDR3 bases are TGTGCTAGCGGCCGGGACACCAAGGGTACGCAGTATTTT. Its translation is CASGRDTKGTQYF.